This T cell receptor beta chain was found in a study of cytomegalovirus exposure and HLA in healthy donors. Study findings and constraints: Under in vitro conditions, a few CMV-associated chains were confirmed as specific for CMV antigens.

The primer mix had 60 Vbeta and 13 Jbeta primers. The repertoire was sequenced with immunoSEQ multiplex PCR; TCRdb's copy has only in-frame clones and lacks some. The data hold some 96,000 clones, with 50% to 80% observed a single time. About this clone itself: Its antigen is as yet unknown.

Trimming took 2 bases from V and 6 from J, leaving 11 bases between them. The CDR3 sequence is 13 residues long. Germline-derived CDR1 and CDR2 are SGHRS and YFSETQ. This clonotype was sampled from a man between 60 and 70 years old in good health and CMV-seronegative. The chain employs TRBV5-1 and TRBJ1-2, with D possibly TRBD1 on 6 matching bases. The sample comprised PBMCs. Here the CDR3 reads CASSLQGEDGYTF. CDR3 DNA sequence: TGCGCCAGCAGCTTACAGGGAGAGGATGGCTACACCTTC.